The clone carrying this TCR beta chain was counted once. Its antigen remains unidentified. The V gene's germline CDR1 is SGHRS and CDR2 YFSETQ. The CDR3 is made up of 19 amino acids. V shed 2 bases and J 5 bases; nucleotides not matched to a gene: 17. These data originate in a study of shared clonotypes between healthy human individuals. Broader study findings: Rarefaction revealed incomplete sorted-subset sequencing despite large depth.

Here immunoSEQ multiplex PCR was the method, and the copy in TCRdb shows in-frame clones only, minus some. This table holds over 1.4 million clones, over 95% found once. The chain recombines TRBV5-1 with TRBJ2-2; 8 bases are shared with TRBD1. The clonotype originates from a man aged 30 to 39 in good health. Sequencing was done on a sample of naive CD4+ T cells sorted from blood. Subset of the sample: CD45RA+ positively selected. The CDR3 bases are TGCGCCAGCAGCTTCCCATTTGGACAGGGCATGAAGTTGACCGGGGAGCTGTTTTTT. Encoded protein: CASSFPFGQGMKLTGELFF.